The present TCR beta chain was sequenced within a study of blood T cell repertoires in COVID-19. In the study overall: The study drew acute and convalescent COVID-19 samples from the United States, Italy and Spain. PBMCs, B-cell-depleted T cells, or T cells were the source of the cDNA or gDNA that made up the material.

The CDR3 contains 13 residues. CDR1 SNHLY and CDR2 FYNNEI come from the germline V gene. V was trimmed by 1 base and J by 8 bases, leaving 11 bases between them. TCRdb's table, derived via immunoSEQ multiplex PCR, lists solely in-frame clones and lacks some. The sample includes approximately 220,000 clones, roughly nine tenths of them seen just once. The sequence came from a young woman in a cohort exposed to, infected with or recovered from COVID-19 (not recorded which). The rearrangement joins TRBV2 to TRBJ1-1; maybe TRBD1 (6 bases). The sequenced sample was PBMCs or T cells enriched from blood (not recorded which). The CDR3 region has the DNA TGTGCCAGCAGTGAAGGGGGGGGCCCCGAAGCTTTCTTT. It encodes CASSEGGGPEAFF.